The T cell receptor (beta chain) under discussion was sequenced for a study of cytomegalovirus exposure and HLA in healthy donors. A remark on this clone: Its antigen is unknown.

CDR1 is SGHVS, CDR2 FNYEAQ, per germline. The CDR3 is 15 amino acids. Trimming shortened V by 0 bases and J by 8 bases, and 13 bases separated the two germline ends. Study-wide results and limits: In vitro, a few CMV-associated chains proved specific for CMV antigens. TCR beta chains numbering roughly 150 were designated cytomegalovirus-associated.

The repertoire was sequenced with immunoSEQ multiplex PCR; TCRdb's copy has only in-frame clones and lacks some. In the table there are about 130,000 clones, approximately 94% of which are singletons. The chain joins TRBV7-6 to TRBJ1-4; no clear D gene. The sequencing sample was made of PBMCs. The sequence was collected from a man between 18 and 35 years old in good health and CMV-seronegative. The DNA for the CDR3 is TGTGCCAGCAGCTTAGCGAGCAGGTTTGGAGAAAAACTGTTTTTT. Amino acids: CASSLASRFGEKLFF.